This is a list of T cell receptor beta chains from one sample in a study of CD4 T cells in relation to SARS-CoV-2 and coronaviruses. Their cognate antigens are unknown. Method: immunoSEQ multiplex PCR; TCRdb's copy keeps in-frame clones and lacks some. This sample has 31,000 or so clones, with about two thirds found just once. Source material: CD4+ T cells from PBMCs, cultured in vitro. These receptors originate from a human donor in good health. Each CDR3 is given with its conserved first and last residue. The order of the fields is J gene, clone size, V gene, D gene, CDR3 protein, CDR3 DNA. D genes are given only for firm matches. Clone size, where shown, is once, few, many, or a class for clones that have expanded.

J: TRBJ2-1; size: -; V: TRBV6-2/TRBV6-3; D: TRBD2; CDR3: CASSWTSGGAGRFF; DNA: TGTGCCAGCAGTTGGACTAGCGGGGGGGCAGGAAGGTTCTTC
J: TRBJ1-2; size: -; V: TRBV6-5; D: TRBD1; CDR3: CASSYPDRGSYGYTF; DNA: TGTGCCAGCAGTTACCCAGACAGGGGATCCTATGGCTACACCTTC
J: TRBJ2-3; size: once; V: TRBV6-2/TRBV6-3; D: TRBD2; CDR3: CASSSRAGGTDTQYF; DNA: TGTGCCAGCAGTTCTCGCGCGGGGGGCACAGATACGCAGTATTTT
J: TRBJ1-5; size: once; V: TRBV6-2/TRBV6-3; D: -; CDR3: CASSYSSGFNQPQHF; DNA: TGTGCCAGCAGTTACTCTTCCGGGTTCAATCAGCCCCAGCATTTT
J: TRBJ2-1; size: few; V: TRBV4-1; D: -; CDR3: CASSQGDRDNEQFF; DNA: TGCGCCAGCAGCCAAGGCGACAGAGACAATGAGCAGTTCTTC
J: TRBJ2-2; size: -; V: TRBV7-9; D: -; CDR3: CASSRDNPGELFF; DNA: TGTGCCAGCAGCAGGGATAATCCCGGGGAGCTGTTTTTT
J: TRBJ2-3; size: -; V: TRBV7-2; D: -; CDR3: CASSAYRDTQYF; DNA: TGTGCCAGCAGCGCATATCGAGATACGCAGTATTTT
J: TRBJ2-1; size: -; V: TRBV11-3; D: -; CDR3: CASSPNSYNEQFF; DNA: TGTGCCAGCAGCCCAAACTCCTACAATGAGCAGTTCTTC
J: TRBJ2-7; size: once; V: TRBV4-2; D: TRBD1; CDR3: CASSQGMDRGLYEQYF; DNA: TGTGCCAGCAGCCAAGGAATGGACAGGGGGCTCTACGAGCAGTACTTC
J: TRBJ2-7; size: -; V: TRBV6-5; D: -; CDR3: CASSFNPAYEQYF; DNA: TGTGCCAGCAGTTTTAATCCTGCCTACGAGCAGTACTTC
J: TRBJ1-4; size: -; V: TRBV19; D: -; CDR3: CASRPKGTNEKLFF; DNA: TGTGCCAGTAGACCCAAGGGAACTAATGAAAAACTGTTTTTT
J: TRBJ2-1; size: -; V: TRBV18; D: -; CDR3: CASSPLSGGGSSYNEQFF; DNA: TGTGCCAGCTCGCCCCTGTCTGGGGGCGGGAGCTCCTACAATGAGCAGTTCTTC
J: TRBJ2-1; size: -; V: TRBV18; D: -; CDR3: CASSPPLGDPPEQFF; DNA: TGTGCCAGCTCACCACCCCTGGGGGACCCACCAGAGCAGTTCTTC
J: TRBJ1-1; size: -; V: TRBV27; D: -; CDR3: CASSSLLQAGMNTEAFF; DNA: TGTGCCAGCAGTTCCCTCCTTCAGGCCGGGATGAACACTGAAGCTTTCTTT
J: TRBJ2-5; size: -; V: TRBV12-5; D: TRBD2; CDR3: CASGPLGGEETQYF; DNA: TGTGCTAGTGGCCCCCTTGGGGGGGAGGAGACCCAGTACTTC
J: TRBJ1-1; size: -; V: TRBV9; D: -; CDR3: CASSNLVNTEAFF; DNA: TGTGCCAGCAGTAACCTGGTGAACACTGAAGCTTTCTTT
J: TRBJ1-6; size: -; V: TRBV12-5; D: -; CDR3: CASGLAGAASPLHF; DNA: TGTGCTAGTGGTTTGGCAGGGGCTGCCTCACCCCTCCACTTT
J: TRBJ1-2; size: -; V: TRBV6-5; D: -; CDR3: CASSYSANYGYTF; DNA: TGTGCCAGCAGTTACTCGGCTAACTATGGCTACACCTTC
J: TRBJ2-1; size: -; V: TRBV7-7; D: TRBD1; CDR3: CASSLGQGKLSRQFF; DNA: TGTGCTAGCAGCTTAGGACAGGGCAAGCTGAGCAGGCAGTTCTTC
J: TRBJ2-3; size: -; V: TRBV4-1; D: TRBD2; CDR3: CASSQVAGGRDTQYF; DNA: TGCGCCAGCAGCCAAGTAGCGGGAGGTCGAGATACGCAGTATTTT
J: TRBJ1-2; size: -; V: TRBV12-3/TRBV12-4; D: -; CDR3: CASSLGWVEGYTF; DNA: TGTGCCAGCAGTTTAGGTTGGGTCGAGGGCTACACCTTC
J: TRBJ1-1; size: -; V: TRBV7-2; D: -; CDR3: CASSLKGGGTEAFF; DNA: TGTGCCAGCAGCTTAAAGGGGGGGGGCACTGAAGCTTTCTTT
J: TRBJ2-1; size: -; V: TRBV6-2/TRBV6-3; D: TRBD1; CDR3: CASSYSGTGGRDEQFF; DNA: TGTGCCAGCAGTTACTCGGGGACAGGGGGGAGGGATGAGCAGTTCTTC
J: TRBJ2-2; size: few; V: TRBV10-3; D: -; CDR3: CAISELGGGELFF; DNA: TGTGCCATCAGTGAGTTGGGAGGCGGGGAGCTGTTTTTT
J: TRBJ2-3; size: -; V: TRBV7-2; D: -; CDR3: CASSPYSSTDTQYF; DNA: TGTGCCAGCAGCCCCTACTCTAGCACAGATACGCAGTATTTT
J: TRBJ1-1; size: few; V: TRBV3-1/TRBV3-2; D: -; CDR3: CASSPGGREAFF; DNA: TGTGCCAGCAGCCCCGGCGGCCGTGAAGCTTTCTTT
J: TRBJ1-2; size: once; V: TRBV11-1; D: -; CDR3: CASSSDPTGRGHGYTF; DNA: TGTGCCAGCAGCTCCGACCCCACAGGGCGGGGGCATGGCTACACCTTC
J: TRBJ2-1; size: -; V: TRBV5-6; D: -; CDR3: CASSLGQTYNEQFF; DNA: TGTGCCAGCAGCCTAGGACAGACCTACAATGAGCAGTTCTTC
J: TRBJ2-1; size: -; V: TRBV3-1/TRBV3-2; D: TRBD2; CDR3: CASSQVLAGSYNEQFF; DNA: TGTGCCAGCAGCCAAGTCCTAGCGGGATCTTATAATGAGCAGTTCTTC
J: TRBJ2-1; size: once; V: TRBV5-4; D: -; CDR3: CASSLVRGGNEQFF; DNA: TGTGCCAGCAGCTTGGTCAGGGGGGGGAATGAGCAGTTCTTC
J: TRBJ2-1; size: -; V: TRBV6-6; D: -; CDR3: CASSFWSNEQFF; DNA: TGTGCCAGCAGTTTCTGGAGTAATGAGCAGTTCTTC
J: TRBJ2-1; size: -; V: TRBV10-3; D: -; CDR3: CAISESAPSIYNEQFF; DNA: TGTGCCATCAGTGAGTCAGCACCGTCAATATACAATGAGCAGTTCTTC
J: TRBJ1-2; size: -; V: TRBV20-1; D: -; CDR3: CSASGLRNGYTF; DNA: TGCAGTGCCAGTGGCCTGAGGAATGGCTACACCTTC
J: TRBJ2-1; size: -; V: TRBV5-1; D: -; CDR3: CASSPPWVRGVNNEQFF; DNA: TGCGCCAGCAGTCCTCCCTGGGTTCGGGGAGTTAACAATGAGCAGTTCTTC
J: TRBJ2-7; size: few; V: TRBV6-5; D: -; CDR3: CASSYVQGAHEQYF; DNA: TGTGCCAGCAGTTACGTCCAGGGAGCCCACGAGCAGTACTTC
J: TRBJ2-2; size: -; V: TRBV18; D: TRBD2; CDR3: CASSSRLADTGELFF; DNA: TGTGCCAGCTCCTCTAGACTAGCGGACACCGGGGAGCTGTTTTTT
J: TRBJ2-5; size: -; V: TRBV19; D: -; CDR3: CASRGLDQETQYF; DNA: TGTGCCAGTAGAGGACTTGACCAAGAGACCCAGTACTTC
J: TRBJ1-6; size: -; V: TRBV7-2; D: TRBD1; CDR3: CASSLTGDYNSPLHF; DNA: TGTGCCAGCAGCCTCACAGGGGATTATAATTCACCCCTCCACTTT
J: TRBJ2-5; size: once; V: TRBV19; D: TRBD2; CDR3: CASSNPGLGTRGWTQYF; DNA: TGTGCCAGTAGTAATCCAGGCCTCGGAACGCGGGGGTGGACCCAGTACTTC
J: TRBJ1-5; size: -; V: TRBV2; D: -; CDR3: CASSYFGGMSNQPQHF; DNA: TGTGCCAGCAGTTATTTCGGGGGTATGAGCAATCAGCCCCAGCATTTT
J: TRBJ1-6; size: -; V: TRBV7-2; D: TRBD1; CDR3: CASSQGQGEIYNSPLHF; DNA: TGTGCCAGCAGCCAGGGACAGGGCGAAATCTATAATTCACCCCTCCACTTT
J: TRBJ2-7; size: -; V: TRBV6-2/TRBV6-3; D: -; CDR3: CASSSSRAGSSYEQYF; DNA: TGTGCCAGCAGTTCGAGCCGAGCGGGTAGCTCCTACGAGCAGTACTTC